This entry lists 7 T cell receptor beta chains sequenced from one sample in a study of lung T cells in sarcoidosis with Löfgren's syndrome. TCRdb independently ran MiXCR on the reads; one entry per CDR3 protein. The table includes about 19,000 distinct CDR3 sequences, roughly a fifth detected once. The sequenced sample was CD4+ T cells from bronchoalveolar lavage. The source is a human donor with sarcoidosis (Löfgren's syndrome or another form), or a control subject (not recorded which).

This clonotype was seen more than once but under ten times. This chain links TRBV4-1 with TRBJ1-3; D is unclear. The CDR3 loop spans 15 amino acids. Germline CDR1 is MGHRA and CDR2 is YSYEKL. Trimming left V 0 bases short and J 0 bases short, with 6 bases between. The CDR3 spells CASSQDDFSGNTIYF. In nucleotides, the CDR3 is TGCGCCAGCAGCCAAGATGACTTCTCTGGAAACACCATATATTTT.

By its share, this clonotype is medium-sized (0.01 to 0.1%). The chain is built from TRBV15 and TRBJ2-1; D possibly uses TRBD1 or TRBD2 (5 bases each). The V and J ends lost 3 bases and 7 bases respectively, with 13 bases between them. The germline CDR1 and CDR2 sequences are LNHNV and YYDKDF (reference sequence). CDR3 length: 14 residues. The CDR3 DNA is TGTGCCACCAGCAGGAGACTGGGACCTAATGAGCAGTTCTTC. Protein sequence: CATSRRLGPNEQFF.

By share, this clonotype ranks as medium-sized (0.01 to 0.1%). The CDR3 region is CSASGRSQETQYF. The DNA for the CDR3 is TGCAGTGCTAGCGGGAGGAGCCAAGAGACCCAGTACTTC. The chain employs TRBV20-1 and TRBJ2-5; 7 nucleotides agree with TRBD2. The CDR3 runs to 13 residues. CDR1 and CDR2 (germline): DFQATT, SNEGSKA (reference sequence). V lost 3 bases to trimming and J lost 1 base; unmatched junction nucleotides: 2.

The chain uses TRBV24-1 and TRBJ2-1; 11 bases map to TRBD2. The CDR3 loop spans 17 amino acids. The germline CDR1 and CDR2 sequences are KGHDR and SFDVKD. Trimming removed 0 bases from V and 11 bases from J; junction bases left unmatched: 11. The CDR3 reads CATSDLYSSGRINKQFF. In nucleotides, the CDR3 is TGTGCCACCAGTGATTTGTACTCTAGCGGGAGGATAAATAAGCAGTTCTTC.

V usage is TRBV6-2 or TRBV6-3 and J usage is TRBJ2-5; a weak D match, TRBD2 (5 bases). The CDR3 runs 17 residues. CDR1 is MNHEY and CDR2 is SVGEGT in the germline V gene. Trimming cost V 7 bases and J 3 bases, with 24 bases left between them. In DNA form, the CDR3 reads TGTGCCAGCAAAAGGTTCGAGAGACCAGCGGAGGAAGAGACCCAGTACTTC. As protein: CASKRFERPAEEETQYF.

This clonotype has just a few counts. The chain has TRBV29-1 and TRBJ2-1; TRBD2 might be the D (5 bases). The ends were cut back, 6 bases at V and 5 bases at J, with 14 bases in the middle. The CDR3 loop spans 13 amino acids. Germline CDR1 reads SQVTM; CDR2 reads ANQGSEA. The CDR3 coding sequence is TGCAGCGTCCAACCCAGGACTCACAATGAGCAGTTCTTC. Translated: CSVQPRTHNEQFF.

The genes are TRBV10-3 and TRBJ1-5, with D tentatively TRBD1 (6 bases). The V gene's germline CDR1 is ENHRY and CDR2 SYGVKD. Trimming shortened V by 3 bases and J by 7 bases, and 16 bases separated the two germline ends. The CDR3 length is 15 residues. CDR3 in amino acids: CAISDLGGDGQPQHF. The CDR3 DNA reads as TGTGCCATCAGTGACTTAGGGGGGGATGGGCAGCCCCAGCATTTT.